This TCR beta chain was recorded in a study of blood T cell repertoires in COVID-19. Study as a whole: T cells, B-cell-depleted T cells, or PBMCs supplied cDNA or gDNA.

In the original analysis: Researchers report that nucleated cell counts were estimated from reference gene primer amplification. Profiling relied on immunoSEQ multiplex PCR, and the TCRdb table lists in-frame clones only, not all of them. V, J and clone size derive from that table, while D and trimming were established from the DNA sequence. Of 70,000 to 95,000 clones in the sample, roughly 90% were seen once. Seattle patients were enrolled during active infection and followed longitudinally. V shed 3 bases and J shed 2 bases, with 16 bases lying between them. Germline CDR1 reads ENHRY; CDR2 reads SYGVKD. CDR3 length: 16 amino acids.

The chain couples TRBV10-3 to TRBJ2-5; D not resolved. The sample comprised peripheral blood. This receptor was identified in a man aged 50 to 60 with COVID-19, enrolled during active disease. In DNA, the CDR3 is TGTGCCATCAGTGATGCCCAACGAGGCTCACAAGAGACCCAGTACTTC. The encoded protein is CAISDAQRGSQETQYF.